The source of this TCR beta chain is a study of immune evolution from preneoplasia to lung adenocarcinoma. Overall study results and limits: Top clone share appeared to fall from AAH through AIS, MIA, adenocarcinoma. T cell clonality was higher in KRAS-mutant than EGFR-mutant or wild-type nodules. Clonality was highest in normal lung, lower in later-stage lesions apparently.

CDR3 length: 14 amino acids. The germline CDR1 and CDR2 sequences are LNHDA and SQIVND (reference sequence). V was pared by 3 bases and J by 7 bases, with 16 bases between. Each case's diagnosis was confirmed by two pathologists on H&E. The method was immunoSEQ multiplex PCR; TCRdb's version includes in-frame clones alone and lacks a portion of them. The table records around 7,000 clones, about 76% of them present only once. There are a few counts of this clone. Its antigen is not identified. This TCR derives from a person aged 65 to 85 with lung adenocarcinoma. The specimen was FFPE minimally invasive lung adenocarcinoma tissue. The J gene is TRBJ2-7, the V gene TRBV19, with a tentative D call TRBD1 (8 bases). Here the CDR3 reads CASSISGQGGEQYF. The CDR3 bases are TGTGCCAGTAGTATCAGTGGACAGGGAGGGGAGCAGTACTTC.